Listed below are T cell receptor beta chains from one sample, sequenced in a study of blood T cell repertoires in COVID-19. The method was immunoSEQ multiplex PCR; TCRdb's version includes in-frame clones alone and lacks a portion of them. Of 220,000 or so clones in the sample, around 91% were seen once. The sample was PBMCs or T cells enriched from blood (not recorded which). The receptor set was obtained from a woman under 30 in a cohort exposed to, infected with or recovered from COVID-19 (not recorded which). CDR3s include the opening cysteine and the closing phenylalanine or tryptophan. The D gene is left open where the match is weak. Only part of the rows carry a size: once, few, many, or a class if the clone is expanded.

NA	TRBV6-1	NA	TRBJ1-3	TGTGCCAGCAGTGAAGCTGGCAGGAGAAACACCATATATTTT	CASSEAGRRNTIYF
NA	TRBV28	TRBD1	TRBJ1-5	TGTGCCAGCAGAGGGACAGGGGGCGTGTTAAACCCCCAGCATTTT	CASRGTGGVLNPQHF
NA	TRBV7-9	NA	TRBJ2-1	TGTGCCAGCAGCCCCCAGATAGAGGTAAAGAACAATGAGCAGTTCTTC	CASSPQIEVKNNEQFF
NA	TRBV7-9	NA	TRBJ1-4	TGTGCCAGCAGTTTCGTCGGGGCTAATGAAAAACTGTTTTTT	CASSFVGANEKLFF
NA	TRBV11-3	TRBD1	TRBJ2-1	TGTGCCAGCAGCTCCGGGACAGGGGACTACAATGAGCAGTTCTTC	CASSSGTGDYNEQFF
NA	TRBV24-1	TRBD1	TRBJ1-2	TGTGCCACCAGTGACCCCAGGGGGCGTATTAACGGCTACACCTTC	CATSDPRGRINGYTF
NA	TRBV5-1	NA	TRBJ2-5	TGCGCCAGCACCCTTCAAGAGACCCAGTACTTC	CASTLQETQYF
NA	TRBV7-6	NA	TRBJ2-5	TGTGCCAGCAGCTTCGGGGGTCGAGAGACCCAGTACTTC	CASSFGGRETQYF
NA	TRBV6-5	NA	TRBJ2-1	TGTGCCAGCGGCGGAGCGTTTGGCAATGAGCAGTTCTTC	CASGGAFGNEQFF
NA	TRBV14	TRBD1	TRBJ1-2	TGTGCCAGCAGCCCAGCCCCCGGACAGGGGGATTTCGATGGCTACACCTTC	CASSPAPGQGDFDGYTF
once	TRBV30	NA	TRBJ2-3	TGTGCCTCCACGTTCGTTGGTGGGAGCGAAGCAGATACGCAGTATTTT	CASTFVGGSEADTQYF
NA	TRBV5-8	TRBD1	TRBJ2-1	TGTGCCAGCAGCTCCTTGGGACAGTCCTACAATGAGCAGTTCTTC	CASSSLGQSYNEQFF
NA	TRBV5-6	TRBD1	TRBJ2-3	TGTGCCAGCAGCCTCCTAGAGACAGGGGGAGATACGCAGTATTTT	CASSLLETGGDTQYF
NA	TRBV27	NA	TRBJ2-3	TGTGCCATACGCGGATTGCTCAGCACAGATACGCAGTATTTT	CAIRGLLSTDTQYF
NA	TRBV19	NA	TRBJ1-1	TGTGCCAGTAGTATAGATATCTTTCTCTACACTGAAGCTTTCTTT	CASSIDIFLYTEAFF
NA	TRBV3-1/TRBV3-2	TRBD1	TRBJ1-5	TGTGCCAGCAGCCCAGGGACAGCCAATCAGCCCCAGCATTTT	CASSPGTANQPQHF